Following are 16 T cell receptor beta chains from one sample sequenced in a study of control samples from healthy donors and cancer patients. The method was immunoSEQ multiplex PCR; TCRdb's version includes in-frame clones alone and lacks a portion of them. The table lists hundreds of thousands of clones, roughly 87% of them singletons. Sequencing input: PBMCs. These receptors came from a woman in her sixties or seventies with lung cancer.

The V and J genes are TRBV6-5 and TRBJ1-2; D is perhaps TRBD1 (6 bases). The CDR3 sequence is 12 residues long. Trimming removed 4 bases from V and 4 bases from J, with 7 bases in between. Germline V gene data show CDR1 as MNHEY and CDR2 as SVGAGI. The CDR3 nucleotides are TGTGCCAGCAGTTGGGGGGCCTATGGCTACACCTTC. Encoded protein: CASSWGAYGYTF.

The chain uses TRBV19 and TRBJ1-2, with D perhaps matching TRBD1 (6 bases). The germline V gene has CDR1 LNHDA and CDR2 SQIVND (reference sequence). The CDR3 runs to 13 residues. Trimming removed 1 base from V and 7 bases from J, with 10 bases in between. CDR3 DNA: TGTGCCAGTAGTATAGTGGGGGCTGGTGGCTACACCTTC. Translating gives CASSIVGAGGYTF.

For the CDR3, the DNA is TGTGCCAGCAGCTTACAGGGAAATTTGGCGGATACGCAGTATTTT. It yields the protein CASSLQGNLADTQYF. The chain recombines TRBV7-2 with TRBJ2-3; D might be TRBD1 (5 bases). Trimming pared 2 bases from V and 6 bases from J, leaving 15 bases between. CDR1 and CDR2 (germline): SGHTA, FQGNSA. The CDR3 has 15 residues.

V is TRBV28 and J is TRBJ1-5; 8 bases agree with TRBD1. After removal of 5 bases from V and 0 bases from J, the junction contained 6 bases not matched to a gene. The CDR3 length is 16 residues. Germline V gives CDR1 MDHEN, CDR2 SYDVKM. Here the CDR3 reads CASSPRTGNSNQPQHF. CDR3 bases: TGTGCCAGCAGTCCCCGGACAGGGAATAGCAATCAGCCCCAGCATTTT.

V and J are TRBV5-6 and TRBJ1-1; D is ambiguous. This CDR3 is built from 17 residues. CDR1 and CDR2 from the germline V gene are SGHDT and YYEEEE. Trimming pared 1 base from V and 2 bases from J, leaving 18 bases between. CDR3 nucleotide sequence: TGTGCCAGCAGCTTGCCATTCCGCCGCTTACTTAACACTGAAGCTTTCTTT. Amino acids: CASSLPFRRLLNTEAFF.

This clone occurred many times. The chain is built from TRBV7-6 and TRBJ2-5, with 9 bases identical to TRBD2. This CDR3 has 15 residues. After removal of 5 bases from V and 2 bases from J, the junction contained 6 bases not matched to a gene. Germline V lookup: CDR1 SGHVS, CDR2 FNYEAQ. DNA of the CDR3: TGTGCCAGCAGCCTGGCGGGAGGGGGGCAAGAGACCCAGTACTTC. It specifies CASSLAGGGQETQYF.

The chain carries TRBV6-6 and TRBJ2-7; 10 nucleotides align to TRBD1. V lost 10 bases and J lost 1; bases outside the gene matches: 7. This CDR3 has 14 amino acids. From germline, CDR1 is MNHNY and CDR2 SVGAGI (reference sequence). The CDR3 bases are TGTGCCACTTCCGGGACAGGGGCGTCCTACGAGCAGTACTTC. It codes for CATSGTGASYEQYF.

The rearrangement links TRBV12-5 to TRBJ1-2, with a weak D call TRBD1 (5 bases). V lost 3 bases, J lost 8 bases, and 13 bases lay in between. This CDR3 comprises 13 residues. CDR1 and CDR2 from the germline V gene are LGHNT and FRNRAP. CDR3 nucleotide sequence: TGTGCTAGTGGTTTCGGGGGGACTCGGGGCTACACCTTC. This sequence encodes CASGFGGTRGYTF. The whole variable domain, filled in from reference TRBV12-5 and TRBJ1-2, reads DARVTQTPRHKVTEMGQEVTMRCQPILGHNTVFWYRQTMMQGLELLAYFRNRAPLDDSGMPKDRFSAEMPDATLATLKIQPSEPRDSAVYFCASGFGGTRGYTFGSGTRLTVV.

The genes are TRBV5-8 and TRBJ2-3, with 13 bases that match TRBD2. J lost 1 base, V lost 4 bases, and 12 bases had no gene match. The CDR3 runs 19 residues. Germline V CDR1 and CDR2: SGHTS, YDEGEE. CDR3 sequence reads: CASSPGTSGTTLGTDTQYF. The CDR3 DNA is TGTGCCAGCAGCCCAGGGACTAGCGGGACGACCCTCGGCACAGATACGCAGTATTTT.

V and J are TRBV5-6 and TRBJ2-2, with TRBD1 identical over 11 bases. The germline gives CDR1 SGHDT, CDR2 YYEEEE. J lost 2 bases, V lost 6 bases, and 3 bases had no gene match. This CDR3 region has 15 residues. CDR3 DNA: TGTGCCAGCACTCGGACAGGGGGCAACACCGGGGAGCTGTTTTTT. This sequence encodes CASTRTGGNTGELFF.

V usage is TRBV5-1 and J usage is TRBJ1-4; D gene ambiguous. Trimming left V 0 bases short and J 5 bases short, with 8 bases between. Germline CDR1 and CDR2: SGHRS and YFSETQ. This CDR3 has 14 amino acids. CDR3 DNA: TGCGCCAGCAGCTTGGGCCGCCTGAATGAAAAACTGTTTTTT. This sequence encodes CASSLGRLNEKLFF.

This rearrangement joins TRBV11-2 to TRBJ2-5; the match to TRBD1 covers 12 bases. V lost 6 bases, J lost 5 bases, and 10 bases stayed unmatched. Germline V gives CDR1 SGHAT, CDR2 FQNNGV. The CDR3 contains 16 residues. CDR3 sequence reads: CASSPWGTGGMETQYF. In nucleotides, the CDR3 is TGTGCCAGCAGTCCGTGGGGGACAGGGGGCATGGAGACCCAGTACTTC.

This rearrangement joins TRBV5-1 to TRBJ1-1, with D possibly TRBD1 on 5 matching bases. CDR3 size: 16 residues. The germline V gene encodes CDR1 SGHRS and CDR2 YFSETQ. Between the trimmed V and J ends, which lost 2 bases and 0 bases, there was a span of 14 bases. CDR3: CASSLRDGRVNTEAFF. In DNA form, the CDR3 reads TGCGCCAGCAGCTTAAGGGACGGCCGAGTGAACACTGAAGCTTTCTTT.

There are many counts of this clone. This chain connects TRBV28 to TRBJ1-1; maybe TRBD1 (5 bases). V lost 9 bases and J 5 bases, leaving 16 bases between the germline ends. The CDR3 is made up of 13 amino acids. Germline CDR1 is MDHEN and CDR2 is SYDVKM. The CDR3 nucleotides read TGTGCCAGTTATTCGGGACGGTGGACTGAAGCTTTCTTT. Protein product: CASYSGRWTEAFF.

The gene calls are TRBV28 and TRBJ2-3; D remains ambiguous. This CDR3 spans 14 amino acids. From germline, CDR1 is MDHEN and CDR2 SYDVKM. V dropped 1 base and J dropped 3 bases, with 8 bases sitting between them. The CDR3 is CASSLSGRTDTQYF. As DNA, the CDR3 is TGTGCCAGCAGTTTATCCGGGCGGACAGATACGCAGTATTTT.

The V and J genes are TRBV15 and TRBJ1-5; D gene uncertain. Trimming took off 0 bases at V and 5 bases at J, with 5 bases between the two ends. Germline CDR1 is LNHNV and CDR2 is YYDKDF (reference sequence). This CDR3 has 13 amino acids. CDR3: CATSRDKDQPQHF. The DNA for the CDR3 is TGTGCCACCAGCAGAGATAAAGATCAGCCCCAGCATTTT.